This TCR beta chain came from a study of T cell responses to AZD1222 COVID-19 vaccine. Trimming removed 1 base from V and 0 bases from J, with 4 bases in between. The CDR3 runs to 15 residues. Germline CDR1 and CDR2: MRHNA and SNTAGT. General observations from the study: Regions 160-218 and 743-854 dominated among vaccine-associated CD4 TCRs spanning spike.

Clones were read by immunoSEQ multiplex PCR, and TCRdb kept only the in-frame ones, dropping some. The sample consists of 150,000 to 200,000 clones, 85% to 95% of them appearing once. In its sample, this clone was seen once. The antigen is undetermined. The source was peripheral blood, collected on day 0 of AZD1222 vaccination. The chain has TRBV6-4 and TRBJ2-6; D is uncertain. The receptor's source is an adult in good health. CDR3 residues: CASSDWSSGANVLTF. The CDR3 DNA is TGTGCCAGCAGTGACTGGAGCTCTGGGGCCAACGTCCTGACTTTC.